This T cell receptor beta chain was observed in a study of CD4 and CD8 cells across lung adenocarcinoma regions. Germline CDR1 is MNHEY and CDR2 is SMNVEV (reference sequence). V was pared by 7 bases and J by 5 bases, with 7 bases of the junction left unmatched. CDR3 length equals 14 residues. One entry per CDR3 protein, called by TCRdb with MiXCR from the PCR reads. This sample has tens of thousands of distinct CDR3 sequences, with 50% to 55% found just once. By share, this clonotype counts as medium-sized (0.01 to 0.1%). This chain joins TRBV27 and TRBJ2-1; 8 bases align to TRBD2. The sample taken for sequencing was CD8+ T cells from the center of a lung tumor. The receptor was isolated from a female donor with lung adenocarcinoma. The CD4 and CD8 labels of this study may be unreliable. The CDR3 protein is CASMTSVTDNEQFF. Written as DNA, the CDR3 is TGTGCCAGCATGACTAGCGTAACGGACAATGAGCAGTTCTTC.